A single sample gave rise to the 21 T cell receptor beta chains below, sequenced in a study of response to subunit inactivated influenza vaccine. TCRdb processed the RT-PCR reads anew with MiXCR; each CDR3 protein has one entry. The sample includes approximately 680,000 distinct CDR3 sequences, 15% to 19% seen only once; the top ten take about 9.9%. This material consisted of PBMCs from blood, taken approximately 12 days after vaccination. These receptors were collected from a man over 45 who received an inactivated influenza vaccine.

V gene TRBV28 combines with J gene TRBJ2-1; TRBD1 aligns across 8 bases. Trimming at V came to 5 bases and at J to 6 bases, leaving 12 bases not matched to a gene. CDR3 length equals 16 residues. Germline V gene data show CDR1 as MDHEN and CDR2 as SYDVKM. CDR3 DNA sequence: TGTGCCAGCAGTGGGGAGTGGGGGACAGGCAGCAATGAGCAGTTCTTC. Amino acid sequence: CASSGEWGTGSNEQFF.

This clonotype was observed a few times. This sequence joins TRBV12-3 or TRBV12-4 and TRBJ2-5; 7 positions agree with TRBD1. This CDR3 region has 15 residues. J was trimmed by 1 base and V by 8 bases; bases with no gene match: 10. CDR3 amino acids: CASGHTDRTQETQYF. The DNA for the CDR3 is TGTGCCAGCGGCCACACGGACAGGACCCAAGAGACCCAGTACTTC.

CDR3 in DNA: TGTGCCAGCTCACCACCGAGGGGGGGGTCCTACAATGAGCAGTTCTTC. As protein: CASSPPRGGSYNEQFF. The V and J genes are TRBV18 and TRBJ2-1, with a possible D match to TRBD2 (7 bases). The CDR3 covers 16 residues. The V and J ends lost 0 bases and 1 base respectively, with 10 bases between them. Germline lookup yields CDR1 KGHSH and CDR2 LQKENI.

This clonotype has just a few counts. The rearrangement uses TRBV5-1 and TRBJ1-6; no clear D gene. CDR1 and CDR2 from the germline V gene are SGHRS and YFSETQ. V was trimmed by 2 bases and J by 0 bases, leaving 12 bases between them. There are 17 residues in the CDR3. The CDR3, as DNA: TGCGCCAGCAGCTTTGAGGGAATCAACTCCTATAATTCACCCCTCCACTTT. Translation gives CASSFEGINSYNSPLHF.

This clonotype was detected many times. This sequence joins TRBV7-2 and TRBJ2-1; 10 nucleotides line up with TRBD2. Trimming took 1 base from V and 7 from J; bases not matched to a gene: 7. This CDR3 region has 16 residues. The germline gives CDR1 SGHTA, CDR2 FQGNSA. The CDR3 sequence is CASSLGLAGGLNEQFF. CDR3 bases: TGTGCCAGCAGCTTAGGGTTAGCGGGGGGACTGAATGAGCAGTTCTTC. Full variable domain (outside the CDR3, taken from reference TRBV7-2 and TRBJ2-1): GAGVSQSPSNKVTEKGKDVELRCDPISGHTALYWYRQSLGQGLEFLIYFQGNSAPDKSGLPSDRFSAERTGGSVSTLTIQRTQQEDSAVYLCASSLGLAGGLNEQFFGPGTRLTVL.

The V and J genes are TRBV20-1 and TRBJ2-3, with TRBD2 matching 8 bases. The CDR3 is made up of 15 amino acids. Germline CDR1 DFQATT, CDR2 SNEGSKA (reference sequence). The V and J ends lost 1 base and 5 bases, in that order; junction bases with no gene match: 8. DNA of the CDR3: TGCAGTGCTAGAGGTAGTAGCGGGGTTGGAGATACGCAGTATTTT. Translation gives CSARGSSGVGDTQYF.

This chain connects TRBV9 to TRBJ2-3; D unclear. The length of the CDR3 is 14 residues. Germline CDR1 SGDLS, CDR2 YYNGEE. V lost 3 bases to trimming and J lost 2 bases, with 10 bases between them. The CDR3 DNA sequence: TGTGCCAGCAGCGCCGCCCCGCACACAGATACGCAGTATTTT. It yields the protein CASSAAPHTDTQYF.

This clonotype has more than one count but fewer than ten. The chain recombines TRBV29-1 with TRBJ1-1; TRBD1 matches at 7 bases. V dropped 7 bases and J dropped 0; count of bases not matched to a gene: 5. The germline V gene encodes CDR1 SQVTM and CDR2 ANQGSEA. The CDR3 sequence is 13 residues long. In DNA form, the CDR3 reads TGCAGCGGAGACAGGGTTTTGAACACTGAAGCTTTCTTT. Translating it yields CSGDRVLNTEAFF.

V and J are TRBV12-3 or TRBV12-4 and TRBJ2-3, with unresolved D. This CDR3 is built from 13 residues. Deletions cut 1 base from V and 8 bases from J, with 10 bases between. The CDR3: CASSLELRGTQYF. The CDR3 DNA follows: TGTGCCAGCAGTTTAGAACTGCGCGGTACGCAGTATTTT.

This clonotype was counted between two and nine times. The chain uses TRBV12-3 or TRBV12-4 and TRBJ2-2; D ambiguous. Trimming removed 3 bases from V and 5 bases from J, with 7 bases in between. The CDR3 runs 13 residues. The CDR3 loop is CASSLTWTGELFF. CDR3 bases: TGTGCCAGCAGTTTGACCTGGACCGGGGAGCTGTTTTTT.

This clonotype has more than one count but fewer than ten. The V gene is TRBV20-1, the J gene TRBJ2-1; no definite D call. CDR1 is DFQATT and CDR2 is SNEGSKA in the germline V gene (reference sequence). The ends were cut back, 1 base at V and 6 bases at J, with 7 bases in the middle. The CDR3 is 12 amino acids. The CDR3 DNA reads TGCAGTGCTAGAGGGCAGATCAATGAGCAGTTCTTC. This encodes CSARGQINEQFF.

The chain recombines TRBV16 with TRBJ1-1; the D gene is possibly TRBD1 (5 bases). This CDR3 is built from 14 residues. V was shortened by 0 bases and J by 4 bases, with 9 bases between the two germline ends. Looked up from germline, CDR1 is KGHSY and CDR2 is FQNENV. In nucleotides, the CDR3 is TGTGCCAGCAGCCAATCACAGGTCGGCACTGAAGCTTTCTTT. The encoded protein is CASSQSQVGTEAFF.

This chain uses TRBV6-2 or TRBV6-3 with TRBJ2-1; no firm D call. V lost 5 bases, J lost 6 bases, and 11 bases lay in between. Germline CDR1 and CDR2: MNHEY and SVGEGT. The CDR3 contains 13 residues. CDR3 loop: CASSPVELNEQFF. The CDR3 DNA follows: TGTGCCAGCAGTCCCGTTGAGCTCAATGAGCAGTTCTTC.

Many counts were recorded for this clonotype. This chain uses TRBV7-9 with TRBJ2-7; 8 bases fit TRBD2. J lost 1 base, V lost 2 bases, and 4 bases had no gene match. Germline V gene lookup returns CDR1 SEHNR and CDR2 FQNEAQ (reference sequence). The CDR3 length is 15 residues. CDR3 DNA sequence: TGTGCCAGCAGCTTAACGACTAGCGTTTCCTACGAGCAGTACTTC. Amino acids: CASSLTTSVSYEQYF. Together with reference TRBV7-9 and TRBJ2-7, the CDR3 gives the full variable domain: DTGVSQNPRHKITKRGQNVTFRCDPISEHNRLYWYRQTLGQGPEFLTYFQNEAQLEKSRLLSDRFSAERPKGSFSTLEIQRTEQGDSAMYLCASSLTTSVSYEQYFGPGTRLTVT.

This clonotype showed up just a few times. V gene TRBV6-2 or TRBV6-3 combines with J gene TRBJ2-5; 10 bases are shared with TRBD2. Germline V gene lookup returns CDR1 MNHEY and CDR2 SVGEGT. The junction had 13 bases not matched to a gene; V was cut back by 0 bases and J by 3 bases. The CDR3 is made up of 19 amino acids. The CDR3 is CASSYSAPLIAGGKETQYF. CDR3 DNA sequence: TGTGCCAGCAGTTACTCAGCCCCCTTAATAGCGGGAGGCAAAGAGACCCAGTACTTC.

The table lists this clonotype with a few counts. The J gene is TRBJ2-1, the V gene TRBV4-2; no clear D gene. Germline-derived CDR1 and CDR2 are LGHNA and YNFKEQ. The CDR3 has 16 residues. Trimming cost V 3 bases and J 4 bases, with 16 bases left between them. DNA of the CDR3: TGTGCCAGCAGCCAGCTAGACTTAACCGAATACAATGAGCAGTTCTTC. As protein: CASSQLDLTEYNEQFF.

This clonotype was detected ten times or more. CDR3 sequence: CSARDRGSYNSPLHF. The CDR3 bases are TGCAGTGCTAGGGACAGGGGATCCTATAATTCACCCCTCCACTTT. J is TRBJ1-6 and V is TRBV20-1; 9 nucleotides match TRBD1. The CDR3 consists of 15 residues. Per the germline V gene, CDR1 is DFQATT and CDR2 is SNEGSKA (reference sequence). The V segment lost 3 bases and the J segment 1 base; nucleotides outside the gene matches: 1.

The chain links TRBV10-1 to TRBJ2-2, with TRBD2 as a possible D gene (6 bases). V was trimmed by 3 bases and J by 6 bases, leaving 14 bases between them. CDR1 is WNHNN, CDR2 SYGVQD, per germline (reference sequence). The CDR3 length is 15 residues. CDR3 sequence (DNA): TGCGCCAGCAGTGATGAGACTAGGAGTCCCGGGGAGCTGTTTTTT. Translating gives CASSDETRSPGELFF.

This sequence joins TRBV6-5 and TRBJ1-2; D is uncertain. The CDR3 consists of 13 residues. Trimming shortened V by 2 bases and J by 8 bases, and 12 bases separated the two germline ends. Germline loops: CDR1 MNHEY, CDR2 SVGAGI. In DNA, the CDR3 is TGTGCCAGCAGTTACGAAGGGATGCGGGGCTACACCTTC. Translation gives CASSYEGMRGYTF.

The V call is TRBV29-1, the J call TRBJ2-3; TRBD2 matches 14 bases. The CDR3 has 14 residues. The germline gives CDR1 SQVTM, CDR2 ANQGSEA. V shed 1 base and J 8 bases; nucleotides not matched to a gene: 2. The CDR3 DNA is TGCAGCGTTGAAGGACTAGCGGGGGGGCTTACGCAGTATTTT. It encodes CSVEGLAGGLTQYF.

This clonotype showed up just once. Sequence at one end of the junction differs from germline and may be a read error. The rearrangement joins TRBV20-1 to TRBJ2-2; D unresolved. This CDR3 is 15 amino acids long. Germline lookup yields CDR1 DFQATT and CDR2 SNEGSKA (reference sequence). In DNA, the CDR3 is TGCACTGCTAGAGACGACCGATTGAACACCGGGGAGCTGTTTTTT. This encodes CTARDDRLNTGELFF.